These T cell receptor beta chains were read from a single sample in a study of blood T cells in healthy people across ages. TCRdb re-derived calls from the 5' RACE reads in MiXCR, one entry per CDR3 protein. The profile shows about 650,000 distinct CDR3 sequences, 32% of them singletons. The sequenced sample was blood. The receptors were gathered from an elderly woman in good health. The CDR3 runs from the conserved cysteine through the conserved F or W. Fields, in order: CDR3 length, V gene, J gene, D gene, clone size, CDR3 DNA, CDR3 protein. D genes are given only for firm matches. The size of a clone is reported for some rows only, either as once, few or many, or as a class for expanded clones.

CDR3 length: 10; V gene: TRBV6-2/TRBV6-3; J gene: TRBJ1-2; D gene: NA; clone size: many; CDR3 DNA: TGTGCCAGCAGGGACTCGGGCTACACCTTC; CDR3 protein: CASRDSGYTF
CDR3 length: 16; V gene: TRBV5-1; J gene: TRBJ2-3; D gene: TRBD2; clone size: many; CDR3 DNA: TGCGCCAGCAGCTCGGGACTAGCGGGTTTCACAGATACGCAGTATTTT; CDR3 protein: CASSSGLAGFTDTQYF
CDR3 length: 13; V gene: TRBV18; J gene: TRBJ1-5; D gene: NA; clone size: many; CDR3 DNA: TGTGCCAGCTCACGCTCCCAAGGTTGGCCCCAGCATTTT; CDR3 protein: CASSRSQGWPQHF
CDR3 length: 17; V gene: TRBV5-1; J gene: TRBJ2-2; D gene: TRBD1; clone size: NA; CDR3 DNA: TGCGCCAGCAGCCAAGGGGGCGCAACTTCAAGCACCGGGGAGCTGTTTTTT; CDR3 protein: CASSQGGATSSTGELFF
CDR3 length: 14; V gene: TRBV12-3/TRBV12-4; J gene: TRBJ1-5; D gene: NA; clone size: NA; CDR3 DNA: TGTGCCAGCAGTCGACGCCAGTCCAATCAGCCCCAGCATTTT; CDR3 protein: CASSRRQSNQPQHF
CDR3 length: 16; V gene: TRBV7-3; J gene: TRBJ2-3; D gene: TRBD2; clone size: few; CDR3 DNA: TGTGCCAGCCGGGGGGGCGGGGGGACCCCCACAGATACGCAGTATTTT; CDR3 protein: CASRGGGGTPTDTQYF
CDR3 length: 14; V gene: TRBV9; J gene: TRBJ2-5; D gene: TRBD1; clone size: many; CDR3 DNA: TGTGCCAGCAGCGGGGGACAGGGGAAAGAGACCCAGTACTTC; CDR3 protein: CASSGGQGKETQYF
CDR3 length: 18; V gene: TRBV7-9; J gene: TRBJ1-4; D gene: NA; clone size: NA; CDR3 DNA: TGTGCCAGCAGCTTATCAGGGGCGGTTTTTCACACAAATGAAAAACTGTTTTTT; CDR3 protein: CASSLSGAVFHTNEKLFF
CDR3 length: 21; V gene: TRBV5-1; J gene: TRBJ1-6; D gene: NA; clone size: many; CDR3 DNA: TGCGCCAGCAGCGGGCGAGCCCTCGTCGTGGACGTCTCCATCAATAATTCACCCCTCCACTTT; CDR3 protein: CASSGRALVVDVSINNSPLHF
CDR3 length: 15; V gene: TRBV12-3/TRBV12-4; J gene: TRBJ1-1; D gene: TRBD1; clone size: many; CDR3 DNA: TGTGCCAGCAGTCCGAGCGGGACAGGGGTTAATGAAGCTTTCTTT; CDR3 protein: CASSPSGTGVNEAFF
CDR3 length: 13; V gene: TRBV18; J gene: TRBJ2-7; D gene: NA; clone size: many; CDR3 DNA: TGTGCCAGCTCCCCTCAGACGGATTACGAGCAGTACTTC; CDR3 protein: CASSPQTDYEQYF
CDR3 length: 16; V gene: TRBV6-6; J gene: TRBJ2-7; D gene: TRBD1; clone size: many; CDR3 DNA: TGTGCCAGCAGTTACTCTGGGGCAGGGGGCCAGGACGAGCAGTACTTC; CDR3 protein: CASSYSGAGGQDEQYF
CDR3 length: 15; V gene: TRBV4-1; J gene: TRBJ2-7; D gene: TRBD1; clone size: NA; CDR3 DNA: TGCGCCAGCAGCCAAGACTGGACAGGCTCCTACGAGCAGTACTTC; CDR3 protein: CASSQDWTGSYEQYF
CDR3 length: 15; V gene: TRBV15; J gene: TRBJ1-4; D gene: NA; clone size: NA; CDR3 DNA: TGTGCCACCAGCAGACAAACAGGGCGCGGTGAAAAACTGTTTTTT; CDR3 protein: CATSRQTGRGEKLFF
CDR3 length: 16; V gene: TRBV28; J gene: TRBJ2-2; D gene: NA; clone size: NA; CDR3 DNA: TGTGCCAGCAGCATTATCCTGCGGAGGCGAGAGCGGGAGCTGTTTTTT; CDR3 protein: CASSIILRRRERELFF
CDR3 length: 14; V gene: TRBV25-1; J gene: TRBJ2-3; D gene: NA; clone size: NA; CDR3 DNA: TGTGCCAGCAGTAGGGCGGACGACACAGATACGCAGTATTTT; CDR3 protein: CASSRADDTDTQYF
CDR3 length: 11; V gene: TRBV5-1; J gene: TRBJ2-1; D gene: NA; clone size: many; CDR3 DNA: TGCGCCAGCAGCTTTGGTTTTGAGCAGTTCTTC; CDR3 protein: CASSFGFEQFF
CDR3 length: 14; V gene: TRBV20-1; J gene: TRBJ2-1; D gene: NA; clone size: many; CDR3 DNA: TGCAGTGCTCTAAGTAGCCCATCTAACAATGAGCAGTTCTTC; CDR3 protein: CSALSSPSNNEQFF
CDR3 length: 13; V gene: TRBV28; J gene: TRBJ2-7; D gene: TRBD1; clone size: many; CDR3 DNA: TGTGCCAGCAACCGACAGGGATCAGGGGAGCAGTACTTC; CDR3 protein: CASNRQGSGEQYF
CDR3 length: 11; V gene: TRBV30; J gene: TRBJ1-1; D gene: NA; clone size: NA; CDR3 DNA: TGTGCCTGGAGGGGATGCGATGAAGCTTTCTTT; CDR3 protein: CAWRGCDEAFF
CDR3 length: 13; V gene: TRBV10-3; J gene: TRBJ1-1; D gene: NA; clone size: NA; CDR3 DNA: TGTGCCATCAGTGTGACAGGTGGCACTGAAGCTTTCTTT; CDR3 protein: CAISVTGGTEAFF
CDR3 length: 14; V gene: TRBV20-1; J gene: TRBJ2-5; D gene: TRBD2; clone size: few; CDR3 DNA: TGCAGTGCAAGACTAGCGGGAGTTTTGGAGACCCAGTACTTC; CDR3 protein: CSARLAGVLETQYF
CDR3 length: 14; V gene: TRBV6-5; J gene: TRBJ2-7; D gene: NA; clone size: NA; CDR3 DNA: TGTGCCAGCAGTTACTCGACCTACGGCTACGAGCAGTACTTC; CDR3 protein: CASSYSTYGYEQYF
CDR3 length: 13; V gene: TRBV7-3; J gene: TRBJ2-3; D gene: NA; clone size: many; CDR3 DNA: TGTGCCAGCAGCTTAACTCTAGCAGATACGCAGTATTTT; CDR3 protein: CASSLTLADTQYF
CDR3 length: 15; V gene: TRBV20-1; J gene: TRBJ2-3; D gene: TRBD2; clone size: NA; CDR3 DNA: TGCAGTGCTAGTCCCCTAGCGGGAGTCACAGATACGCAGTATTTT; CDR3 protein: CSASPLAGVTDTQYF
CDR3 length: 14; V gene: TRBV15; J gene: TRBJ1-6; D gene: NA; clone size: few; CDR3 DNA: TGTGCCACCAGCAGAGATGTCCGTAATTCACCCCTCCACTTT; CDR3 protein: CATSRDVRNSPLHF
CDR3 length: 13; V gene: TRBV6-2/TRBV6-3; J gene: TRBJ1-1; D gene: NA; clone size: NA; CDR3 DNA: TGTGCCAGCGGTTACGGGCAGTCCACTGAAGCTTTCTTT; CDR3 protein: CASGYGQSTEAFF
CDR3 length: 13; V gene: TRBV5-1; J gene: TRBJ2-5; D gene: NA; clone size: few; CDR3 DNA: TGCGCCAGCAGCACGGAACGCAGAGAGACCCAGTACTTC; CDR3 protein: CASSTERRETQYF
CDR3 length: 15; V gene: TRBV6-6; J gene: TRBJ1-5; D gene: TRBD1; clone size: once; CDR3 DNA: TGTGCCAGCAGCCTGACAGGGAGTAGCAATCAGCCCCAGCATTTT; CDR3 protein: CASSLTGSSNQPQHF
CDR3 length: 16; V gene: TRBV3-1; J gene: TRBJ2-5; D gene: TRBD2; clone size: NA; CDR3 DNA: TGTGCCAGCAGCCAAGATTGGGCTAGCGGGGGTGATGAGCAGTACTTC; CDR3 protein: CASSQDWASGGDEQYF
CDR3 length: 16; V gene: TRBV7-2; J gene: TRBJ2-5; D gene: NA; clone size: few; CDR3 DNA: TGTGCCAGCAGCAGCCTGGGACGGGGCCGGAGGGAGACCCAGTACTTC; CDR3 protein: CASSSLGRGRRETQYF
CDR3 length: 18; V gene: TRBV7-9; J gene: TRBJ2-1; D gene: NA; clone size: many; CDR3 DNA: TGTGCCAGCAGCTTAGGGTTACTAGCCCTAGACTCCTACAATGAGCAGTTCTTC; CDR3 protein: CASSLGLLALDSYNEQFF
CDR3 length: 13; V gene: TRBV20-1; J gene: TRBJ1-4; D gene: NA; clone size: many; CDR3 DNA: TGCAGTGCTAGTCAGGGGACGAATGAAAAACTGTTTTTT; CDR3 protein: CSASQGTNEKLFF
CDR3 length: 14; V gene: TRBV11-2; J gene: TRBJ1-2; D gene: TRBD1; clone size: many; CDR3 DNA: TGTGCCAGCAGCTACATGACAGGGGGTCTTGGCTACACCTTC; CDR3 protein: CASSYMTGGLGYTF
CDR3 length: 14; V gene: TRBV28; J gene: TRBJ1-4; D gene: NA; clone size: many; CDR3 DNA: TGTGCCAGCAGAGCGGACGTGGGGAATGAAAAACTGTTTTTT; CDR3 protein: CASRADVGNEKLFF
CDR3 length: 13; V gene: TRBV9; J gene: TRBJ2-1; D gene: TRBD1; clone size: NA; CDR3 DNA: TGTGCCAGCAGCCCCCAGGGGGTCCATGAGCACTTCTTC; CDR3 protein: CASSPQGVHEHFF
CDR3 length: 13; V gene: TRBV6-2/TRBV6-3; J gene: TRBJ2-1; D gene: NA; clone size: NA; CDR3 DNA: TGTGCCAGCAGCCCAACCTCCCTAGGGGAGCAGTTCTTC; CDR3 protein: CASSPTSLGEQFF
CDR3 length: 14; V gene: TRBV10-3; J gene: TRBJ1-1; D gene: NA; clone size: NA; CDR3 DNA: TGTACCATCAGTGAGTCGCCCGGCGGTGCTGAAGCTTTCTTT; CDR3 protein: CTISESPGGAEAFF
CDR3 length: 15; V gene: TRBV7-9; J gene: TRBJ2-1; D gene: TRBD1; clone size: NA; CDR3 DNA: TGTGCCAGCAGCCGCAGGGGGTCGGAACAGAATGAGCAGTTCTTC; CDR3 protein: CASSRRGSEQNEQFF
CDR3 length: 14; V gene: TRBV6-5; J gene: TRBJ2-1; D gene: TRBD2; clone size: few; CDR3 DNA: TGTGCCAGCAGACCAGACGGGGGGGAGGGGGAGCAGTTCTTC; CDR3 protein: CASRPDGGEGEQFF
CDR3 length: 19; V gene: TRBV12-3/TRBV12-4; J gene: TRBJ1-5; D gene: TRBD1; clone size: few; CDR3 DNA: TGTGCCAGCAGTTCTCTGACAGGGGGCGCGGCGGTAAGCAATCAGCCCCAGCATTTT; CDR3 protein: CASSSLTGGAAVSNQPQHF
CDR3 length: 16; V gene: TRBV6-2/TRBV6-3; J gene: TRBJ1-3; D gene: NA; clone size: NA; CDR3 DNA: TGTGCCAGCGTCGGACGCAGTAGTGTCTCTGGAAACACCATATATTTT; CDR3 protein: CASVGRSSVSGNTIYF
CDR3 length: 14; V gene: TRBV20-1; J gene: TRBJ2-3; D gene: TRBD2; clone size: many; CDR3 DNA: TGCAGTGCTAGTCGCGGGGGGAGCACAGATACGCAGTATTTT; CDR3 protein: CSASRGGSTDTQYF
CDR3 length: 14; V gene: TRBV29-1; J gene: TRBJ1-2; D gene: NA; clone size: many; CDR3 DNA: TGCAGCGTTGAAGTGTTCCAGGCTAACTATGGCTACACCTTC; CDR3 protein: CSVEVFQANYGYTF
CDR3 length: 14; V gene: TRBV5-1; J gene: TRBJ2-5; D gene: NA; clone size: NA; CDR3 DNA: TGCGCCAGCAGCTTGTCCCAGACAAACGAGACCCAGTACTTC; CDR3 protein: CASSLSQTNETQYF
CDR3 length: 16; V gene: TRBV7-9; J gene: TRBJ1-1; D gene: NA; clone size: NA; CDR3 DNA: TGTGCCAGCAGCTTAGGCAGGGGTCTTGGATACACTGAAGCTTTCTTT; CDR3 protein: CASSLGRGLGYTEAFF
CDR3 length: 15; V gene: TRBV10-2; J gene: TRBJ2-5; D gene: TRBD2; clone size: many; CDR3 DNA: TGCGCCAGCAGTGGGCGCGGGGGGGCCCGGGGGACCCAGTACTTC; CDR3 protein: CASSGRGGARGTQYF
CDR3 length: 16; V gene: TRBV28; J gene: TRBJ2-3; D gene: TRBD2; clone size: many; CDR3 DNA: TGTGCCAGCAGTTTAACGCTAGCGGGGGGCACAGATACGCAGTATTTT; CDR3 protein: CASSLTLAGGTDTQYF
CDR3 length: 19; V gene: TRBV20-1; J gene: TRBJ2-5; D gene: TRBD1; clone size: few; CDR3 DNA: TGCAGTGCTAGAGATCAACCCGGGACAGGGGTAGCGGGGATCAATGAGCAGTACTTC; CDR3 protein: CSARDQPGTGVAGINEQYF
CDR3 length: 11; V gene: TRBV12-3/TRBV12-4; J gene: TRBJ2-3; D gene: NA; clone size: NA; CDR3 DNA: TGTGCCAGCAGCATTGCAGATGCGCAGTATTTT; CDR3 protein: CASSIADAQYF
CDR3 length: 15; V gene: TRBV7-2; J gene: TRBJ2-7; D gene: NA; clone size: NA; CDR3 DNA: TGTGCCAGCAGCTTATTGACTATGGTTACCTACGAGCAGTACTTC; CDR3 protein: CASSLLTMVTYEQYF
CDR3 length: 17; V gene: TRBV6-2/TRBV6-3; J gene: TRBJ2-5; D gene: TRBD1; clone size: NA; CDR3 DNA: TGTGCCAGCAGTTACGTGACCGGGACAGGGTCCGAAGAGACCCAGTACTTC; CDR3 protein: CASSYVTGTGSEETQYF
CDR3 length: 18; V gene: TRBV4-1; J gene: TRBJ2-3; D gene: TRBD2; clone size: few; CDR3 DNA: TGCGCCAGCAGCCAGCAGCCTCATAGCGGGAGAACCACAGATACGCAGTATTTT; CDR3 protein: CASSQQPHSGRTTDTQYF